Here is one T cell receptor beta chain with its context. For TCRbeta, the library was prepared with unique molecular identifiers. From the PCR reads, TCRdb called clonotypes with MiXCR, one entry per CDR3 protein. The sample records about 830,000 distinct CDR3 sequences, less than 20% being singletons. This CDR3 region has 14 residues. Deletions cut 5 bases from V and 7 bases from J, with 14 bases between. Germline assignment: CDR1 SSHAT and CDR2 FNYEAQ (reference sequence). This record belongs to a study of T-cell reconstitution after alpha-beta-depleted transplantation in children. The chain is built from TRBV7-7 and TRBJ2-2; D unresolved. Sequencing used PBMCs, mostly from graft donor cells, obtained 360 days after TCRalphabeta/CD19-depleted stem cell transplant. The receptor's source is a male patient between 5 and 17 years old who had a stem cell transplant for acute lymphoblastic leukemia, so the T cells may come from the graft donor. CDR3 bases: TGTGCCAGCAGCCCCCGCTTTGCGGTCGGGGAGCTGTTTTTT. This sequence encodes CASSPRFAVGELFF.